This T cell receptor beta chain was recorded in a study of blood T cell repertoires in COVID-19. About the study: Spain, Italy and the United States supplied samples that represented acute and convalescent COVID-19. PBMCs, B-cell-depleted T cells, or T cells were the source of the cDNA or gDNA that made up the material.

Under the authors' procedure: Scientists estimated how many nucleated cells there were by amplifying reference gene primers. Libraries were prepared by immunoSEQ multiplex PCR; TCRdb keeps only in-frame clonotypes and omits some of them. V and J calls and clone size are given by that table; D and trimming were obtained from the DNA. The table has 150,000 or so clones, roughly nine tenths seen once; the top ten hold 5% to 6%. V lost 3 bases and J lost 4, with 11 bases in between. Looked up from germline, CDR1 is SGHTA and CDR2 is FQGNSA. The CDR3 totals 14 residues. The source material was peripheral blood. The receptor comes from a human donor in a cohort sampled during active COVID-19. The chain has TRBV7-2 and TRBJ2-3; the D is unclear. CDR3 in amino acids: CASSFQGGADTQYF. For the CDR3, the DNA is TGTGCCAGCAGCTTCCAAGGCGGCGCAGATACGCAGTATTTT.